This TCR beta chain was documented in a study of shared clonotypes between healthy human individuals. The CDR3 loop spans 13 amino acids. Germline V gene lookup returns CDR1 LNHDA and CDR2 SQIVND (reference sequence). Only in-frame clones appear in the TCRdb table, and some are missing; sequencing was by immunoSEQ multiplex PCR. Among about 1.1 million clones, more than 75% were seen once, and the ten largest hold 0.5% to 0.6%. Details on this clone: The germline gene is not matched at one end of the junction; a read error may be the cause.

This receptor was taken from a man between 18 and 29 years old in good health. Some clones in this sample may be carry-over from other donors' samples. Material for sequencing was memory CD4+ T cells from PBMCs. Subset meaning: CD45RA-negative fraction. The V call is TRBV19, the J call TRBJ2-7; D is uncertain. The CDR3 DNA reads TGTGCCAGTAGACGATCGAAATCCTCCGAGCAGTACTTC. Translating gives CASRRSKSSEQYF.